A single sample is the source of the 24 T cell receptor beta chains below, sequenced in a study of blood T cell repertoires in COVID-19. Profiled with immunoSEQ multiplex PCR; TCRdb holds only in-frame clones, not every one. The table records about 250,000 clones, roughly 86% of them present only once. Material for sequencing was PBMCs or T cells enriched from blood (not recorded which). Receptor source: a woman aged 50 to 65 who had recovered from COVID-19.

The chain combines TRBV6-4 with TRBJ2-1, with D tentatively TRBD2 (6 bases). The CDR3 extends over 10 amino acids. V lost 11 bases and J lost 12, with 14 bases in between. Germline lookup yields CDR1 MRHNA and CDR2 SNTAGT. In DNA, the CDR3 is TGTGCCGGCGGTAAGGGACTGCAGTTCTTC. Its protein is CAGGKGLQFF.

The CDR3 DNA reads as TGCGCCAGCAGACACACGAACAGGGGCGATGAAAAACTGTTTTTT. Amino acids: CASRHTNRGDEKLFF. The chain recombines TRBV10-2 with TRBJ1-4, with TRBD1 identical over 7 bases. CDR1 is WSHSY, CDR2 SAAADI, per germline. The CDR3 is 15 amino acids. V trimming: 6 bases; J trimming: 6 bases; junction bases outside the gene matches: 10.

This chain connects TRBV16 to TRBJ2-7; D unclear. The CDR3 is 15 residues long. V was clipped by 4 bases and J by 4 bases, with 17 bases between them. Germline V gene lookup returns CDR1 KGHSY and CDR2 FQNENV. The CDR3 is CASSRAATQYYEQYF. The DNA for the CDR3 is TGTGCCAGCAGCCGGGCAGCCACCCAATATTACGAGCAGTACTTC.

This rearrangement joins TRBV5-4 to TRBJ2-7, with 10 bases matching TRBD2. The length of the CDR3 is 16 residues. The V gene end was trimmed by 6 bases and the J gene end by 6 bases; junction bases not matched to a gene: 15. CDR1 and CDR2 (germline): SGHNT, YYREEE (reference sequence). The CDR3 DNA is TGTGCCAGCACCTCCGTCACTAGCGGGAACTTCGTCGAGCAGTACTTC. Translated: CASTSVTSGNFVEQYF.

The gene calls are TRBV6-6 and TRBJ2-4; the D gene is possibly TRBD1 (5 bases). Germline V gene lookup returns CDR1 MNHNY and CDR2 SVGAGI (reference sequence). V was cut by 2 bases and J by 6 bases, with 14 bases left in between. The length of the CDR3 is 15 residues. The CDR3 sequence: CASSYRPGIGNIQYF. The CDR3 DNA reads TGTGCCAGCAGTTACCGGCCAGGGATCGGAAACATTCAGTACTTC.

This clone was seen ten or more times. V usage is TRBV12-1 and J usage is TRBJ1-1; the table names TRBD1, a call not compared with the DNA. TRBV12-1 is tagged as a pseudogene. The CDR3 sequence is 16 residues long. The CDR3 nucleotides are TGTGCCAGCAGCTTTTCGAAAGGGGGACCCAACACTGAAGCTTTCTTT. Translation gives CASSFSKGGPNTEAFF.

The rearrangement uses TRBV6-5 and TRBJ1-4; TRBD1 is a possible D gene (5 bases). Germline assignment: CDR1 MNHEY and CDR2 SVGAGI. The CDR3 is 14 residues long. V was trimmed by 3 bases and J by 10 bases, leaving 15 bases between them. The CDR3 spells CASSYGQGFGKLFF. DNA for the CDR3: TGTGCCAGCAGTTATGGGCAGGGTTTTGGAAAACTGTTTTTT.

The chain recombines TRBV7-2 with TRBJ1-5; tentatively, D is TRBD1 (5 bases). V lost 0 bases to trimming and J lost 8 bases, with 14 bases between them. Germline V gene lookup returns CDR1 SGHTA and CDR2 FQGNSA. The CDR3 runs to 15 residues. The CDR3 sequence: CASSLAGARQEPQHF. Written as DNA, the CDR3 is TGTGCCAGCAGCTTAGCAGGGGCCCGCCAGGAGCCCCAGCATTTT.

The chain carries TRBV10-1 and TRBJ2-1; no firm D call. Germline values: CDR1 WNHNN, CDR2 SYGVQD (reference sequence). V was pared by 1 base and J by 0 bases, with 13 bases between. The CDR3 has 17 amino acids. This chain's CDR3 is CASSELALPSSYNEQFF. The CDR3 coding sequence is TGCGCCAGCAGTGAGTTGGCCCTCCCAAGCTCCTACAATGAGCAGTTCTTC.

The genes are TRBV6-2 or TRBV6-3 and TRBJ1-2; D unclear. Germline assignment: CDR1 MNHEY and CDR2 SVGEGT. CDR3 size: 17 residues. The germline V and J ends were trimmed by 3 bases and 3 bases, with 20 bases remaining between them. CDR3 in DNA: TGTGCCAGCAGTTATAGTTACTGGCAGTCAGGCGACTATGGCTACACCTTC. This gives the protein CASSYSYWQSGDYGYTF.

V and J are TRBV9 and TRBJ2-6; D not resolved. The CDR3 is made up of 15 amino acids. Trimming cost V 7 bases and J 0 bases, with 11 bases left between them. Germline assignment: CDR1 SGDLS and CDR2 YYNGEE. This chain's CDR3 is CASSPSVSGANVLTF. The CDR3 DNA reads TGTGCCAGCTCCCCCTCCGTCTCTGGGGCCAACGTCCTGACTTTC.

In this sample, this clone turned up once. The chain employs TRBV6-5 and TRBJ1-1; D is ambiguous. CDR1 is MNHEY and CDR2 is SVGAGI in the germline V gene. V was cut by 11 bases and J by 1 base, with 8 bases left in between. CDR3 length equals 11 residues. This CDR3 reads CAADWNTEAFF. CDR3 sequence (DNA): TGTGCCGCAGACTGGAACACTGAAGCTTTCTTT.

The chain uses TRBV21-1 and TRBJ2-7; the table names TRBD1, a call not compared with the DNA. TRBV21-1 is given as a pseudogene. The CDR3 extends over 14 amino acids. The CDR3 is CASSKRQGVYEQYF. The CDR3 DNA follows: TGTGCCAGCAGCAAAAGACAGGGTGTGTACGAGCAGTACTTC.

This clone was found once. The chain couples TRBV6-5 to TRBJ1-1; TRBD1 matches at 8 bases. The germline V gene encodes CDR1 MNHEY and CDR2 SVGAGI. J was trimmed by 11 bases and V by 5 bases; bases with no gene match: 7. This CDR3 has 12 amino acids. The CDR3 DNA is TGTGCCAGCAGTACACGACAGGGGAGGGCTTTCTTT. Its translation: CASSTRQGRAFF.

The rearrangement uses TRBV5-4 and TRBJ2-7; the match to TRBD2 covers 9 bases. The junction had 10 bases not matched to a gene; V was cut back by 5 bases and J by 1 base. Germline V gene lookup returns CDR1 SGHNT and CDR2 YYREEE (reference sequence). This CDR3 is built from 16 residues. The CDR3 DNA reads as TGTGCCAGCAGTTTGCCTAGCGGGACCAGATCCTACGAGCAGTACTTC. Its translation is CASSLPSGTRSYEQYF.

V gene TRBV6-6 combines with J gene TRBJ1-5; 8 bases are a match to TRBD1. The CDR3 is made up of 15 amino acids. V lost 2 bases and J lost 7; bases outside the gene matches: 7. Looked up from germline, CDR1 is MNHNY and CDR2 is SVGAGI (reference sequence). This CDR3 is CASSYETGAVQPQHF. DNA for the CDR3: TGTGCCAGCAGTTACGAGACAGGGGCGGTCCAGCCCCAGCATTTT.

This chain links TRBV7-6 with TRBJ2-7; the D gene is possibly TRBD2 (6 bases). The germline V gene has CDR1 SGHVS and CDR2 FNYEAQ. This CDR3 spans 15 amino acids. Deletions cut 6 bases from V and 3 bases from J, with 18 bases between. Here the CDR3 reads CASRPAAGGNYEQYF. The DNA of the CDR3 is TGTGCCAGCAGGCCAGCGGCTGGGGGGAACTACGAGCAGTACTTC.

The rearrangement uses TRBV7-9 and TRBJ1-3; no clear D gene. The CDR3 totals 14 residues. Germline values: CDR1 SEHNR, CDR2 FQNEAQ (reference sequence). Deletions cut 0 bases from V and 4 bases from J, with 7 bases between. The chain's CDR3 is CASSLAPSGNTIYF. CDR3 coding DNA: TGTGCCAGCAGCTTAGCGCCGAGCGGAAACACCATATATTTT. Filled out from reference TRBV7-9 and TRBJ1-3, the complete variable domain reads DTGVSQNPRHKITKRGQNVTFRCDPISEHNRLYWYRQTLGQGPEFLTYFQNEAQLEKSRLLSDRFSAERPKGSFSTLEIQRTEQGDSAMYLCASSLAPSGNTIYFGEGSWLTVV.

Here the CDR3 DNA reads TGTGCCAGCAGACCTAGGGGGACAGGCCCGAACACCGGGGAGCTGTTTTTT. Translated: CASRPRGTGPNTGELFF. This chain uses TRBV5-4 with TRBJ2-2; TRBD1 matches at 8 bases. The V segment lost 5 bases and the J segment 0 bases; nucleotides outside the gene matches: 9. CDR1 is SGHNT, CDR2 YYREEE, per germline (reference sequence). The CDR3 totals 17 residues.

The chain carries TRBV29-1 and TRBJ2-1, with a weak D call TRBD2 (7 bases). CDR3 length equals 16 residues. V gave up 4 bases and J gave up 3 bases, with 19 bases separating them. Germline CDR1 SQVTM, CDR2 ANQGSEA. In nucleotides, the CDR3 is TGCAGCGTTGTTGGCGGGAGCAGGGGACACTACAATGAGCAGTTCTTC. This translates into CSVVGGSRGHYNEQFF.

The genes are TRBV6-1 and TRBJ2-5, with TRBD1 matching over 7 bases. The CDR3 extends over 14 amino acids. Germline CDR1 MNHNS, CDR2 SASEGT. With V trimmed by 10 bases and J by 4 bases, 12 bases remained unmatched. CDR3 DNA sequence: TGTGCCACCTCCCAGGGGGATGGGGGAGAGACCCAGTACTTC. Translating gives CATSQGDGGETQYF.

CDR3 loop: CASRSAGGRTEAFF. The CDR3 region has the DNA TGTGCCAGCAGGTCCGCAGGGGGTCGGACTGAAGCTTTCTTT. This chain connects TRBV27 to TRBJ1-1, with 7 bases matching TRBD1. Trimming at V came to 6 bases and at J to 5 bases, leaving 9 bases not matched to a gene. This CDR3 contains 14 residues. Germline V gene lookup returns CDR1 MNHEY and CDR2 SMNVEV (reference sequence).

This clone was picked up many times. This rearrangement joins TRBV4-2 to TRBJ2-7; TRBD2 agrees at 8 bases. The CDR3 runs 16 residues. CDR1 is LGHNA, CDR2 YNFKEQ, per germline. V gave up 1 base and J gave up 2 bases; unmatched junction bases: 7. CDR3 protein: CASSQVLSGRPYEQYF. CDR3 DNA: TGTGCCAGCAGCCAAGTACTGAGCGGGAGACCCTACGAGCAGTACTTC.

The chain uses TRBV10-3 and TRBJ1-6, with a possible D match to TRBD1 (5 bases). V was shortened by 6 bases and J by 0 bases, with 9 bases between the two germline ends. Germline CDR1 ENHRY, CDR2 SYGVKD. This CDR3 contains 15 residues. The CDR3 nucleotides read TGTGCCATCAGCTCAGGGAACTCCTATAATTCACCCCTCCACTTT. It specifies CAISSGNSYNSPLHF.